This note documents a single TCR beta chain sequence. Its antigen is undetermined. After removal of 1 base from V and 3 bases from J, the junction contained 3 bases not matched to a gene. The CDR3 is 15 amino acids. Per germline, CDR1 MGHRA and CDR2 YSYEKL. The source of the sample is a study of OX40 agonist ivuxolimab in advanced cancers. General study findings and limits: Expanded clones belonging to CD8+ T cells outnumbered, on average, those of CD4+. Researchers did not determine the expanded peripheral T cells' antigen specificity.

TCRdb's copy holds only in-frame clones and misses some; the assay was immunoSEQ multiplex PCR. The sample gives tens of thousands of clones, 89% of which show up once; around 12% is in the top ten. Sample: CD4+ or CD8+ T cells sorted from blood, taken in a trial of the OX40 agonist ivuxolimab. The sequence derives from an adult with an advanced solid tumor such as melanoma, head and neck, liver or kidney cancer. The chain is built from TRBV4-1 and TRBJ1-1; 9 bases map to TRBD1. In DNA form, the CDR3 reads TGCGCCAGCAGCCAAGGCGGGGACAGGGACACTGAAGCTTTCTTT. It yields the protein CASSQGGDRDTEAFF.